There are a few counts of the clone carrying this T cell receptor (beta chain). Using immunoSEQ multiplex PCR, the repertoire was profiled, and TCRdb retains in-frame clones only, with some absent. The table records under 400,000 clones, roughly 90% of them present only once. This sample was taken from a study of blood T cell repertoires in COVID-19. The overall study: The analysed material was cDNA or gDNA that came from T cells, B-cell-depleted T cells, or PBMCs.

The CDR3 runs 14 residues. Per the germline V gene, CDR1 is SGHTA and CDR2 is FQGTGA. Between the trimmed V and J ends, which lost 5 bases and 4 bases, there was a span of 14 bases. The rearrangement links TRBV7-3 to TRBJ1-1, with D possibly TRBD1 on 6 matching bases. The source of this sequence is a woman aged 30 to 39 with COVID-19, enrolled during active disease. Sequenced material: peripheral blood. CDR3 sequence: CASSQTGGGTEAFF. DNA of the CDR3: TGTGCCAGCAGCCAAACGGGGGGCGGCACTGAAGCTTTCTTT.